These T cell receptor beta chains were read from a single sample in a study of brain metastases from non-small cell lung cancer. Profiled with immunoSEQ multiplex PCR; TCRdb holds only in-frame clones, not every one. This table holds 2,600 or so clones, around 82% found once. The sample was primary lung tumor tissue. The source is a donor aged 40 or over with non-small cell lung cancer. Both conserved end residues are part of each CDR3. A D gene is named only where the DNA matches it firmly. Not all rows give a size; the values are once, few, many and, for expanded clones, a class.

v_call: TRBV29-1; j_call: TRBJ2-5; cdr3_length: 13; d_call: -; clone_size: -; cdr3_nt: TGCAGCGTTGGTATAGGGGGAGAACAGACCCAGTACTTC; cdr3_aa: CSVGIGGEQTQYF
v_call: TRBV28; j_call: TRBJ1-5; cdr3_length: 16; d_call: TRBD1; clone_size: -; cdr3_nt: TGTGCCAGCAGTCCGGGGACAGGACTAAGCAATCAGCCCCAGCATTTT; cdr3_aa: CASSPGTGLSNQPQHF
v_call: TRBV5-6; j_call: TRBJ1-4; cdr3_length: 16; d_call: -; clone_size: -; cdr3_nt: TGTGCCAGCAGCCCGGGGGCCAGGACAGCGAATGAAAAACTGTTTTTT; cdr3_aa: CASSPGARTANEKLFF
v_call: TRBV18; j_call: TRBJ1-2; cdr3_length: 14; d_call: TRBD1; clone_size: -; cdr3_nt: TGTGCCAGCTCACCTACAGGGGCTCCTTATGGCTACACCTTC; cdr3_aa: CASSPTGAPYGYTF
v_call: TRBV6-5; j_call: TRBJ2-7; cdr3_length: 11; d_call: -; clone_size: -; cdr3_nt: TGTGCCAGCACCCGTGGCTACGAGCAGTACTTC; cdr3_aa: CASTRGYEQYF
v_call: TRBV5-6; j_call: TRBJ2-1; cdr3_length: 15; d_call: -; clone_size: -; cdr3_nt: TGTGCCAGCAGCTTGCTCTGGGCAGGCGGTGGGGAGCAGTTCTTC; cdr3_aa: CASSLLWAGGGEQFF
v_call: TRBV28; j_call: TRBJ2-1; cdr3_length: 14; d_call: -; clone_size: -; cdr3_nt: TGTGCCAGCAGTTTTTGGGACACCAACAATGAGCAGTTCTTC; cdr3_aa: CASSFWDTNNEQFF
v_call: TRBV1; j_call: TRBJ2-6; cdr3_length: 17; d_call: -; clone_size: -; cdr3_nt: TGCACCAGCAGCGATATACGTTTGTGCACTCGGGCCAACGTCCTGACTTTC; cdr3_aa: CTSSDIRLCTRANVLTF
v_call: TRBV4-1; j_call: TRBJ2-7; cdr3_length: 16; d_call: TRBD2; clone_size: -; cdr3_nt: TGCGTCAGCAGCCAGGTTGGGACTAGCGGGAGTCACGAGCAGTACTTC; cdr3_aa: CVSSQVGTSGSHEQYF
v_call: TRBV5-5; j_call: TRBJ2-7; cdr3_length: 15; d_call: -; clone_size: -; cdr3_nt: TGTGCCAGCAGCTTGGGTCCTAGTTTCACCTACGAGCAGTACTTC; cdr3_aa: CASSLGPSFTYEQYF
v_call: TRBV10-1; j_call: TRBJ2-5; cdr3_length: 17; d_call: TRBD2; clone_size: -; cdr3_nt: TGCGCCAGCAGTGAACGGATTAGCGGGGGGGCCAGAGAGACCCAGTACTTC; cdr3_aa: CASSERISGGARETQYF
v_call: TRBV15; j_call: TRBJ1-5; cdr3_length: 13; d_call: -; clone_size: once; cdr3_nt: TGTGCCACCGGGTTGGGCTTAGATCAGCCCCAGCATTTT; cdr3_aa: CATGLGLDQPQHF
v_call: TRBV28; j_call: TRBJ2-2; cdr3_length: 16; d_call: TRBD1; clone_size: few; cdr3_nt: TGTGCCAGCAGTCTATTACCGGGACAGAGCACCGGGGAGCTGTTTTTT; cdr3_aa: CASSLLPGQSTGELFF
v_call: TRBV10-3; j_call: TRBJ2-2; cdr3_length: 16; d_call: TRBD2; clone_size: -; cdr3_nt: TGTGCCATCCCAACTAGCGGGGGGTCTAACACCGGGGAGCTGTTTTTT; cdr3_aa: CAIPTSGGSNTGELFF
v_call: TRBV4-1; j_call: TRBJ2-7; cdr3_length: 15; d_call: -; clone_size: once; cdr3_nt: TGCGCCAGCAGGGGACTGGGACTGCCGGGCTACGAGCAGTACTTC; cdr3_aa: CASRGLGLPGYEQYF
v_call: TRBV27; j_call: TRBJ2-7; cdr3_length: 14; d_call: -; clone_size: -; cdr3_nt: TGTGCCAGCACACCAAGTGGACTAATCTACGAGCAGTACTTC; cdr3_aa: CASTPSGLIYEQYF
v_call: TRBV21-1; j_call: TRBJ1-3; cdr3_length: 15; d_call: -; clone_size: once; cdr3_nt: TGTGCCAGCAGCAAGGACAAGGGTACTGGAAACACCATATATTTT; cdr3_aa: CASSKDKGTGNTIYF
v_call: TRBV2; j_call: TRBJ1-2; cdr3_length: 13; d_call: -; clone_size: -; cdr3_nt: TGTGCCAGCAGTGAAGCGCTTGGCTATGGCTACACCTTC; cdr3_aa: CASSEALGYGYTF
v_call: TRBV6-5; j_call: TRBJ2-2; cdr3_length: 13; d_call: -; clone_size: -; cdr3_nt: TGTGCCAGCAGTTTACAGGGCCCCGGGGAGCTGTTTTTT; cdr3_aa: CASSLQGPGELFF
v_call: TRBV7-2; j_call: TRBJ1-1; cdr3_length: 14; d_call: -; clone_size: -; cdr3_nt: TGTGCCAGCAGCTTAAGGGGCTTGAACACTGAAGCTTTCTTT; cdr3_aa: CASSLRGLNTEAFF
v_call: TRBV5-4; j_call: TRBJ1-2; cdr3_length: 13; d_call: -; clone_size: -; cdr3_nt: TGTGCCAGCAGCCCGCAAACAGTCCCCGGCTACACCTTC; cdr3_aa: CASSPQTVPGYTF
v_call: TRBV11-3; j_call: TRBJ1-2; cdr3_length: 16; d_call: -; clone_size: -; cdr3_nt: TGTGCTAGCAGTTTAGACCGGGGCCCAGCCCAGTATGGCTACACCTTC; cdr3_aa: CASSLDRGPAQYGYTF
v_call: TRBV3-1/TRBV3-2; j_call: TRBJ2-1; cdr3_length: 15; d_call: TRBD1; clone_size: -; cdr3_nt: TGTGCCAGCAGCCTGGGACAGGGGGGCTATAATGAGCAGTTCTTC; cdr3_aa: CASSLGQGGYNEQFF
v_call: TRBV2; j_call: TRBJ1-6; cdr3_length: 16; d_call: -; clone_size: -; cdr3_nt: TGTGCCAGCAGGGAGACAGGATTATTTTATAATTCACCCCTCCACTTT; cdr3_aa: CASRETGLFYNSPLHF
v_call: TRBV5-1; j_call: TRBJ1-6; cdr3_length: 14; d_call: -; clone_size: -; cdr3_nt: TGCGCCAGCAGCTTGGCCGTCGTTAATTCACCCCTCCACTTT; cdr3_aa: CASSLAVVNSPLHF
v_call: TRBV28; j_call: TRBJ2-7; cdr3_length: 19; d_call: TRBD2; clone_size: -; cdr3_nt: TGTGCCAGCAGTTTGGAATATGAGGGTGGGGCGGGAGGACGCTACGAGCAGTACTTC; cdr3_aa: CASSLEYEGGAGGRYEQYF
v_call: TRBV28; j_call: TRBJ2-2; cdr3_length: 16; d_call: -; clone_size: -; cdr3_nt: TGTGCCAGCAGTTTTTTGACAGGAACGAACACCGGGGAGCTGTTTTTT; cdr3_aa: CASSFLTGTNTGELFF
v_call: TRBV27; j_call: TRBJ2-7; cdr3_length: 13; d_call: -; clone_size: -; cdr3_nt: TGTGCCAGCAGTTACGGACGGTGGTACGAGCAGTACTTC; cdr3_aa: CASSYGRWYEQYF
v_call: TRBV25-1; j_call: TRBJ1-2; cdr3_length: 11; d_call: -; clone_size: -; cdr3_nt: TGTGCCAGCAGTGAGAGTAATGGCTACACCTTC; cdr3_aa: CASSESNGYTF
v_call: TRBV7-9; j_call: TRBJ2-3; cdr3_length: 16; d_call: TRBD2; clone_size: -; cdr3_nt: TGTGCCAGCAGTCGGGGACCGGGACTAGGGAGTTATACGCAGTATTTT; cdr3_aa: CASSRGPGLGSYTQYF
v_call: TRBV30; j_call: TRBJ1-4; cdr3_length: 13; d_call: -; clone_size: -; cdr3_nt: TGTGCCTGGAGGACGGCGGGTCGCGAAAAACTGTTTTTT; cdr3_aa: CAWRTAGREKLFF
v_call: TRBV5-4; j_call: TRBJ2-3; cdr3_length: 15; d_call: TRBD1; clone_size: once; cdr3_nt: TGTGCCAGCAGCTCCCGACAGGGGAGCACAGATACGCAGTATTTT; cdr3_aa: CASSSRQGSTDTQYF